This T cell receptor beta chain was retrieved from a study of technical replicates of blood from a handful of donors. Assay used: immunoSEQ multiplex PCR; TCRdb lists only in-frame clones, some missing. Found here are roughly 69,000 clones, around 86% of them singletons; the top ten hold 4.5% to 5.5%. The length of the CDR3 is 14 residues. The V end lost 2 bases, the J end lost 2 bases, and 7 bases lay between the germline ends. Per the germline V gene, CDR1 is MNHEY and CDR2 is SVGAGI. This sequence joins TRBV6-5 and TRBJ1-5; no definite D call. This clonotype was sampled from a human donor in good health. Some clones in this sample may be carry-over from other donors' samples. The sequencing sample was made of PBMCs. The DNA of the CDR3 is TGTGCCAGCAGTTACGAGCGGGGCAATCAGCCCCAGCATTTT. Translating gives CASSYERGNQPQHF.